The next 5 T cell receptor beta chains were all read from a single sample in a study of T cell responses to AZD1222 COVID-19 vaccine. Sequenced by immunoSEQ multiplex PCR; TCRdb stores in-frame clones only, minus some. Here the sample spans around 190,000 clones, around 88% being singletons. The sequences come from peripheral blood, collected on day 0 of AZD1222 vaccination. Receptor source: an adult in good health.

This sequence joins TRBV19 and TRBJ1-1; 7 positions match TRBD1. CDR3 length: 14 amino acids. V shed 5 bases, J shed 4 bases, and the junction held 7 bases outside the gene matches. From germline, CDR1 is LNHDA and CDR2 SQIVND (reference sequence). The CDR3 here is CASSVQGGSTEAFF. Here the CDR3 DNA reads TGTGCCAGTAGTGTTCAGGGGGGCAGCACTGAAGCTTTCTTT.

The chain is built from TRBV28 and TRBJ2-5, with 8 bases aligning to TRBD1. Germline CDR1 MDHEN, CDR2 SYDVKM. J was trimmed by 7 bases and V by 5 bases; bases with no gene match: 9. This CDR3 has 14 residues. This CDR3 reads CASSPGTGEGTQYF. Written as DNA, the CDR3 is TGTGCCAGCAGTCCCGGGACAGGCGAGGGGACCCAGTACTTC.

The rearrangement links TRBV2 to TRBJ1-2; a weak D match, TRBD1 (5 bases). The CDR3 is 11 amino acids. Germline V gene sequence: CDR1 SNHLY, CDR2 FYNNEI. Trimming pared 6 bases from V and 4 bases from J, leaving 6 bases between. The chain's CDR3 is CASRGGYGYTF. The CDR3 coding sequence is TGTGCCAGCAGGGGGGGCTATGGCTACACCTTC.

The J gene is TRBJ2-3, the V gene TRBV3-1 (or the pseudogene TRBV3-2); tentatively, D is TRBD1 (5 bases). The germline gives CDR1 LGHDT, CDR2 YNNKEL (reference sequence). The CDR3 is made up of 15 amino acids. The ends were cut back, 4 bases at V and 5 bases at J, with 16 bases in the middle. The CDR3 DNA sequence: TGTGCCAGCAGCCCTCTAGGGGTGATCGGAGATACGCAGTATTTT. This gives the protein CASSPLGVIGDTQYF.

The chain recombines TRBV7-9 with TRBJ1-4; unclear D gene. The CDR3 is 15 residues long. With 1 base removed from V and 4 bases from J, the gap between germline ends came to 10 bases. Germline CDR1 is SEHNR and CDR2 is FQNEAQ (reference sequence). CDR3 nucleotide sequence: TGTGCCAGCAGCTTAGATGGGCCGTATAATGAAAAACTGTTTTTT. Protein sequence: CASSLDGPYNEKLFF. The full variable domain, its missing parts supplied by reference TRBV7-9 and TRBJ1-4, is DTGVSQNPRHKITKRGQNVTFRCDPISEHNRLYWYRQTLGQGPEFLTYFQNEAQLEKSRLLSDRFSAERPKGSFSTLEIQRTEQGDSAMYLCASSLDGPYNEKLFFGSGTQLSVL.